This TCR beta chain emerged from a study of shared clonotypes between healthy human individuals. Study information: Donor composition was a couple of women and three men, aged 18 to 49. Three plates each covered CD4 naive and memory; CD8 naive two, CD8 memory one.

Trimming removed 4 bases from V and 2 bases from J, with 11 bases in between. CDR1 is MGHRA, CDR2 YSYEKL, per germline. The CDR3 consists of 14 residues. The data were produced by immunoSEQ multiplex PCR, yet TCRdb's version contains in-frame clones alone and is incomplete. The sample holds 950,000 to 1,100,000 clones, about 70% seen once. The sequenced material came from memory CD4+ T cells sorted from blood. Subset described: CD45RA-negative fraction. The J gene is TRBJ2-5, the V gene TRBV4-1; no definite D call. The TCR was taken from a man aged 18 to 30 in good health. The CDR3 protein is CASSPPSVQETQYF. CDR3 DNA sequence: TGCGCCAGCAGCCCGCCCAGCGTTCAAGAGACCCAGTACTTC.